This T cell receptor (beta chain) was captured by sequencing in a study of neurological immune-mediated disorders. V shed 2 bases and J 4 bases; nucleotides not matched to a gene: 5. The CDR3 has 15 residues. Germline V lookup: CDR1 ENHRY, CDR2 SYGVKD. TCRdb recomputed calls from the 5' RACE reads with MiXCR, one row per CDR3 protein. The sample lists about 45,000 distinct CDR3 sequences, approximately 13% seen once, with over 9.5% in the top ten. Time point indicated: longitudinal time-point 3. The table lists this clonotype with many counts. This TCR came from a young man in good health. This chain connects TRBV10-3 to TRBJ2-1; 7 nucleotides match TRBD2. The sample was PBMCs. The CDR3, as DNA: TGTGCCATCAGTGAGAATTTCGGGGGGTACAATGAGCAGTTCTTC. Protein product: CAISENFGGYNEQFF.